These T cell receptor beta chains were read from a single sample in a study of vaccination and CD4 T cells after COVID-19. TCRdb passed the PCR reads through MiXCR, listing each CDR3 protein once. The sample lists around 20,000 distinct CDR3 sequences, 44% occurring once. These receptors are not linked to any known antigen. The specimen comprised CD4+ T cells from blood, cultured in vitro, sampled before SARS-CoV-2 vaccination. These receptors all stem from a human donor who had recovered from COVID-19. CDR3s include the opening cysteine and the closing phenylalanine or tryptophan. D genes are given only for firm matches. Only part of the rows carry a size: once, few, many, or a class if the clone is expanded.

clone_size: few; cdr3_length: 12; d_call: NA; j_call: TRBJ2-7; v_call: TRBV27; cdr3_aa: CASGRGIYEQYF; cdr3_nt: TGTGCCAGCGGAAGGGGGATCTACGAGCAGTACTTC
clone_size: NA; cdr3_length: 14; d_call: NA; j_call: TRBJ2-7; v_call: TRBV10-3; cdr3_aa: CAISESGSRYEQYF; cdr3_nt: TGTGCCATCAGTGAGTCCGGATCCAGGTACGAGCAGTACTTC
clone_size: few; cdr3_length: 14; d_call: TRBD1; j_call: TRBJ1-2; v_call: TRBV6-5; cdr3_aa: CASSLSTGNYGYTF; cdr3_nt: TGTGCCAGCAGTTTGTCGACAGGGAACTATGGCTACACCTTC
clone_size: NA; cdr3_length: 14; d_call: TRBD1; j_call: TRBJ2-1; v_call: TRBV20-1; cdr3_aa: CSASILTGSNEQFF; cdr3_nt: TGCAGTGCTAGTATCCTGACAGGGTCCAATGAGCAGTTCTTC
clone_size: few; cdr3_length: 15; d_call: NA; j_call: TRBJ2-4; v_call: TRBV11-3; cdr3_aa: CASSTNRGGENIQYF; cdr3_nt: TGTGCCAGCAGCACAAACAGGGGAGGGGAAAACATTCAGTACTTC
clone_size: NA; cdr3_length: 11; d_call: NA; j_call: TRBJ1-1; v_call: TRBV7-9; cdr3_aa: CASSRNTEAFF; cdr3_nt: TGTGCCAGCAGCCGGAACACTGAAGCTTTCTTT
clone_size: NA; cdr3_length: 15; d_call: NA; j_call: TRBJ1-1; v_call: TRBV20-1; cdr3_aa: CSAPGTSRWATEAFF; cdr3_nt: TGCAGTGCTCCCGGGACATCTCGATGGGCCACTGAAGCTTTCTTT
clone_size: NA; cdr3_length: 15; d_call: NA; j_call: TRBJ1-5; v_call: TRBV27; cdr3_aa: CASRLSLYSNQPQHF; cdr3_nt: TGTGCCAGCCGCCTCTCACTTTATAGCAATCAGCCCCAGCATTTT
clone_size: NA; cdr3_length: 16; d_call: TRBD1; j_call: TRBJ1-6; v_call: TRBV7-2; cdr3_aa: CASSRQGASYNSPLHF; cdr3_nt: TGTGCCAGCAGCCGACAGGGGGCATCCTATAATTCACCCCTCCACTTT
clone_size: few; cdr3_length: 15; d_call: NA; j_call: TRBJ1-3; v_call: TRBV7-2; cdr3_aa: CASSSSGGNANTIYF; cdr3_nt: TGTGCCAGCAGCTCTTCGGGGGGAAACGCAAACACCATATATTTT